The clone carrying this TCR beta chain was recorded once. Its matching antigen is unknown. The V and J ends lost 4 bases and 0 bases respectively, with 21 bases between them. This CDR3 region has 18 residues. CDR1 and CDR2 from the germline V gene are SGHNT and YYREEE (reference sequence). Libraries were prepared by immunoSEQ multiplex PCR; TCRdb keeps only in-frame clonotypes and omits some of them. The profile shows around 52,000 clones, 50% to 70% of them singletons. This entry belongs to a study of cytotoxic CD8 clonotypes in ibrutinib-treated CLL. Overall study findings and caveats: With treatment, public clonotypes, which were uncommon, either contracted or remained stable. Clonality went higher at ibrutinib response and then dropped back toward baseline at progression.

This chain links TRBV5-4 with TRBJ2-3, with D perhaps given as TRBD1 or TRBD2 (5 bases each). The starting material was PBMCs, obtained after 24 months of ibrutinib treatment. The receptor was isolated from a human donor with chronic lymphocytic leukemia. As DNA, the CDR3 is TGTGCCAGCAGCCGCGACTCAGGGACCGGTCTTAGCACAGATACGCAGTATTTT. Translated, it gives CASSRDSGTGLSTDTQYF.